This T cell receptor (beta chain) was sequenced during a study of T cells after somatic rescue of genetic block. Assay used: immunoSEQ multiplex PCR; TCRdb lists only in-frame clones, some missing. This table holds more than 70,000 clones, about 87% found once. Germline CDR1 reads MDHEN; CDR2 reads SYDVKM. With 3 bases clipped from V and 1 base from J, the junction kept 1 base outside the gene matches. The CDR3 sequence is 15 residues long. The chain couples TRBV28 to TRBJ2-2, with 8 bases identical to TRBD2. This TCR was sampled from a woman aged 18 to 35. The sequenced sample consisted of peripheral blood mononuclear cells (PBMCs). As DNA, the CDR3 is TGTGCCAGCAGTTTGACTAGCGAGAACACCGGGGAGCTGTTTTTT. Amino acid sequence: CASSLTSENTGELFF. The full variable domain, its missing parts supplied by reference TRBV28 and TRBJ2-2, is DVKVTQSSRYLVKRTGEKVFLECVQDMDHENMFWYRQDPGLGLRLIYFSYDVKMKEKGDIPEGYSVSREKKERFSLILESASTNQTSMYLCASSLTSENTGELFFGEGSRLTVL.